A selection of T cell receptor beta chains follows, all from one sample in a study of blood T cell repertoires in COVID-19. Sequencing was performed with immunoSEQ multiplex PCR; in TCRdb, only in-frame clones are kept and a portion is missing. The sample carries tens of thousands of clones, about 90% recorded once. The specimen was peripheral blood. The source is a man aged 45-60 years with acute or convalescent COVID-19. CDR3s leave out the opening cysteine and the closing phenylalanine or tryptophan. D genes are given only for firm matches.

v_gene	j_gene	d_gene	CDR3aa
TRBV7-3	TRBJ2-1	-	ASSRGLVSYNEQF
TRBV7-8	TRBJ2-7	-	ASSLWHEQY
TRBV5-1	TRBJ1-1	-	ASSFLGVNTEAF
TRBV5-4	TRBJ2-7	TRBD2	ASSFLGGGPHEQY
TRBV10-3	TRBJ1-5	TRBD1	ATGTGGGGSPQH
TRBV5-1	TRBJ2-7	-	ASSLEGRGVDEQY
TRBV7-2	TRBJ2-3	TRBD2	ASSLKLAGVPDTQY
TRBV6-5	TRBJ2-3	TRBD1	ASSYSPDRVDTQY
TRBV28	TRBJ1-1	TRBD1	ASGQGTTEAF
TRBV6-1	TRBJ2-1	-	ASSDSGKSSYNEQF
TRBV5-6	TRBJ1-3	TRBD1	ASKGVGQDYSGNTIY
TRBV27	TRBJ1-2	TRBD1	ASSPRTGVNYGYT
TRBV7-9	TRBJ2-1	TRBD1	ASSLPDRDSYNEQF
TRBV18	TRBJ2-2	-	ASSPSVLASGELF
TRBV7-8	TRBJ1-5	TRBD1	ASSSRQGNQPQH
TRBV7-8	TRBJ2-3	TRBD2	ASSFGGGGSTDTQY
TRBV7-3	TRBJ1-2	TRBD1	ASSKGGSGQAYGYT
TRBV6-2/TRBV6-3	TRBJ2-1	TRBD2	ASSYSGGVGTSGGANEQF
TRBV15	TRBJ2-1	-	ATSPFSLSSYNEQF
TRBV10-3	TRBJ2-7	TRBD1	AISDLDRVREQY